This T cell receptor beta chain derives from a study of T cells after yellow fever vaccination. MiXCR was run by TCRdb on the 5' RACE reads, yielding one entry per CDR3 protein. Of under 200,000 distinct CDR3 sequences in the sample, 8% to 13% were seen once. V trimming: 8 bases; J trimming: 4 bases; junction bases outside the gene matches: 11. The CDR3 runs to 15 residues. Germline V lookup: CDR1 SGHRS, CDR2 YFSETQ. The specimen was CD8+ T cells sorted from PBMCs, collected 15 days after the yellow fever booster vaccination. The sequence came from a man in his late teens or twenties who received the YFV17D yellow fever vaccine. The genes are TRBV5-1 and TRBJ2-5, with 10 bases identical to TRBD1. CDR3 sequence (DNA): TGCGCCAGTCAAACCGGGACAGGGGTTGTAGAGACCCAGTACTTC. The encoded protein is CASQTGTGVVETQYF.